Each of the 13 T cell receptor beta chains below was sequenced from the same sample in a study of PD-L1 blockade in urothelial cancer. Clones were read by immunoSEQ multiplex PCR, and TCRdb kept only the in-frame ones, dropping some. The sample has roughly 53,000 clones; roughly nine tenths are singletons. Time point here: pretreatment peripheral blood. The sequences come from PBMCs, collected around atezolizumab (anti-PD-L1) treatment. Receptor source: a woman aged 55-69 years with urothelial cancer.

The chain couples TRBV27 to TRBJ2-7; 8 bases align to TRBD2. Trimming at V came to 5 bases and at J to 0 bases, leaving 3 bases not matched to a gene. The CDR3 runs 14 residues. Germline CDR1 reads MNHEY; CDR2 reads SMNVEV (reference sequence). The CDR3: CASSMTSDSYEQYF. The CDR3 DNA sequence: TGTGCCAGCAGTATGACTAGCGACTCCTACGAGCAGTACTTC.

The rearrangement joins TRBV5-6 to TRBJ2-2, with D perhaps TRBD1 (6 bases). This CDR3 comprises 15 residues. The germline V gene has CDR1 SGHDT and CDR2 YYEEEE. V was shortened by 7 bases and J by 3 bases, with 16 bases between the two germline ends. In DNA form, the CDR3 reads TGTGCCAGCGTTCAGGGGATTTACCACACCGGGGAGCTGTTTTTT. It encodes CASVQGIYHTGELFF.

This rearrangement joins TRBV7-2 to TRBJ2-1, with 8 nucleotides matching TRBD1. Germline V gene sequence: CDR1 SGHTA, CDR2 FQGNSA. The CDR3 runs 15 residues. After removal of 2 bases from V and 4 bases from J, the junction contained 4 bases not matched to a gene. The CDR3 here is CASSLSTGGYNEQFF. The CDR3 DNA reads as TGTGCCAGCAGCTTAAGTACAGGGGGATACAATGAGCAGTTCTTC.

Here the CDR3 reads CASSMNSGFGNEQFF. In DNA, the CDR3 is TGTGCCAGCAGCATGAATAGCGGGTTCGGGAATGAGCAGTTCTTC. The chain combines TRBV7-7 with TRBJ2-1, with TRBD2 identical over 7 bases. Losses at the gene ends were 5 bases for V and 7 bases for J; bases not matched to a gene: 11. Per germline, CDR1 SSHAT and CDR2 FNYEAQ (reference sequence). The CDR3 consists of 15 residues.

The V call is TRBV27, the J call TRBJ1-4; TRBD1 matches at 7 bases. Germline V gene sequence: CDR1 MNHEY, CDR2 SMNVEV (reference sequence). CDR3 length: 14 residues. J was trimmed by 7 bases and V by 4 bases; bases with no gene match: 6. CDR3 region: CASSSTGLGEKLFF. CDR3 in DNA: TGTGCCAGCAGTTCGACAGGGCTTGGTGAAAAACTGTTTTTT.

The sample holds one count of this clone. The chain is built from TRBV7-2 and TRBJ1-4; D gene ambiguous. The CDR3 runs to 15 residues. The V gene lost 5 bases and the J gene lost 0 bases, with 10 bases spanning the gap. CDR1 SGHTA and CDR2 FQGNSA come from the germline V gene. The CDR3 coding sequence is TGTGCCAGCAGCCCCGACTTCGCAACTAATGAAAAACTGTTTTTT. Translating it yields CASSPDFATNEKLFF.

The DNA of the CDR3 is TGCGCCAGCAGCACGGGACAGGGGGAAGAGACCCAGTACTTC. Protein sequence: CASSTGQGEETQYF. This chain uses TRBV5-1 with TRBJ2-5; 11 bases line up with TRBD1. Unmatched junction bases numbered 2, after V lost 4 bases and J lost 3 bases. The CDR3 has 14 residues. From germline, CDR1 is SGHRS and CDR2 YFSETQ.

This clone came up once. This chain links TRBV9 with TRBJ1-2; tentatively, D is TRBD1 (6 bases). Germline values: CDR1 SGDLS, CDR2 YYNGEE. V was shortened by 6 bases and J by 8 bases, with 23 bases between the two germline ends. There are 15 residues in the CDR3. The DNA for the CDR3 is TGTGCCAGCACCCAAGGGGGGGGCCGCAGATCCGGCTACACCTTC. Its protein is CASTQGGGRRSGYTF.

V and J are TRBV7-8 and TRBJ2-5; D may be TRBD2 (5 bases). The length of the CDR3 is 14 residues. CDR1 is SGHVS and CDR2 is FQNEAQ in the germline V gene. Trimming cost V 1 base and J 2 bases, with 8 bases left between them. DNA of the CDR3: TGTGCCAGCAGCTTAGGACGGACTCAAGAGACCCAGTACTTC. It translates to CASSLGRTQETQYF.

This clone was detected only a few times. The rearrangement joins TRBV5-6 to TRBJ2-7, with 7 bases matching TRBD2. CDR1 SGHDT and CDR2 YYEEEE come from the germline V gene. The CDR3 contains 14 residues. The J segment lost 5 bases and the V segment lost 2 bases, leaving 7 bases of the junction unmatched. In DNA, the CDR3 is TGTGCCAGCAGCTTCGGCGGGAGTCACAACGAGCAGTACTTC. Protein: CASSFGGSHNEQYF.

This chain links TRBV5-4 with TRBJ2-7; 13 bases are a match to TRBD2. Germline V CDR1 and CDR2: SGHNT, YYREEE (reference sequence). V was pared by 4 bases and J by 2 bases, with 0 bases of the junction left unmatched. This CDR3 is built from 14 residues. The CDR3 region is CASSGLAGAYEQYF. CDR3 DNA sequence: TGTGCCAGCAGCGGACTAGCGGGGGCCTACGAGCAGTACTTC.

The chain combines TRBV5-1 with TRBJ2-2, with D uncertain. Deletions cut 0 bases from V and 3 bases from J, with 12 bases between. CDR3 length: 16 amino acids. Germline CDR1 and CDR2: SGHRS and YFSETQ. CDR3: CASSLAPSDHTGELFF. CDR3 sequence (DNA): TGCGCCAGCAGCTTGGCGCCTAGTGATCACACCGGGGAGCTGTTTTTT.

V is TRBV10-3 and J is TRBJ2-6; D is possibly TRBD2 (5 bases). This CDR3 contains 17 residues. V shed 2 bases and J shed 1 base, with 12 bases lying between them. Per the germline V gene, CDR1 is ENHRY and CDR2 is SYGVKD. The CDR3 DNA sequence: TGTGCCATCAGTGAGCTCGGACGGACTTCTGGGGCCAACGTCCTGACTTTC. Its protein is CAISELGRTSGANVLTF.